The 13 T cell receptor beta chains below were found in one sample sequenced in a study of blood T cells in healthy people across ages. Using a J-beta primer mix together with a sample-barcoded 5' primer, a second PCR was run for roughly 7 to 11 cycles. MiXCR was run by TCRdb on the 5' RACE reads, yielding one entry per CDR3 protein. The sample lists nearly 1 million distinct CDR3 sequences, 45% to 60% occurring once. The source material was blood. The source of these receptors is a woman between 55 and 75 years old in good health.

This clonotype was seen a handful of times. The chain is built from TRBV7-3 and TRBJ2-5, with D possibly TRBD2 on 5 matching bases. V lost 3 bases and J lost 0, with 11 bases in between. Germline-derived CDR1 and CDR2 are SGHTA and FQGTGA. The CDR3 contains 15 residues. The CDR3 here is CASSFSGTYQETQYF. The CDR3 DNA sequence: TGTGCCAGCAGCTTCAGCGGCACTTACCAAGAGACCCAGTACTTC.

This sequence joins TRBV29-1 and TRBJ1-6; TRBD1 matches 7 bases. With V trimmed by 6 bases and J by 7 bases, 6 bases remained unmatched. The germline CDR1 and CDR2 sequences are SQVTM and ANQGSEA. This CDR3 spans 13 amino acids. The CDR3 DNA reads TGCAGCGTGCGGACAGGCGGCAATTCACCCCTCCACTTT. Amino acids: CSVRTGGNSPLHF.

This clonotype has more than one count but fewer than ten. The V and J genes are TRBV7-9 and TRBJ2-7, with a possible D match to TRBD2 (5 bases). CDR1 and CDR2 (germline): SEHNR, FQNEAQ (reference sequence). The CDR3 is 17 amino acids. V lost 0 bases and J lost 0, with 15 bases in between. CDR3 amino acids: CASSLAAWGRGSYEQYF. DNA for the CDR3: TGTGCCAGCAGCTTAGCAGCTTGGGGTCGGGGCTCCTACGAGCAGTACTTC.

This clonotype has just one count. The chain carries TRBV9 and TRBJ1-1; D gene unclear. The CDR3 runs to 13 residues. Germline CDR1 reads SGDLS; CDR2 reads YYNGEE. V lost 0 bases and J lost 6, with 9 bases in between. DNA of the CDR3: TGTGCCAGCAGCGTAGGCGTCTTCGCTGAAGCTTTCTTT. Translated: CASSVGVFAEAFF.

The V and J genes are TRBV25-1 and TRBJ2-5, with 11 positions matching TRBD1. Germline CDR1 is MGHDK and CDR2 is SYGVNS. V was pared by 5 bases and J by 2 bases, with 10 bases of the junction left unmatched. The CDR3 consists of 17 residues. The CDR3 nucleotides read TGTGCCAGCAGTCGATTTGGGGGGACAGGGGGACAAGAGACCCAGTACTTC. This gives the protein CASSRFGGTGGQETQYF.

This clonotype showed up just a few times. V usage is TRBV29-1 and J usage is TRBJ1-2; 9 nucleotides line up with TRBD1. V shed 8 bases and J 8 bases; nucleotides not matched to a gene: 9. The CDR3 runs to 12 residues. Germline-derived CDR1 and CDR2 are SQVTM and ANQGSEA. In DNA, the CDR3 is TGCAGCCTTAGGGGACAGGGAGGGGGCTACACCTTC. Translated: CSLRGQGGGYTF.

This clonotype showed up just a few times. The chain uses TRBV18 and TRBJ2-7; tentative D call: TRBD2 (5 bases). CDR1 is KGHSH, CDR2 LQKENI, per germline. V shed 5 bases and J shed 1 base, with 12 bases lying between them. This CDR3 spans 14 amino acids. The CDR3 protein is CASSVAGRSYEQYF. In nucleotides, the CDR3 is TGTGCCAGCTCAGTGGCGGGCCGGTCCTACGAGCAGTACTTC.

The chain couples TRBV12-3 or TRBV12-4 to TRBJ1-2; D possibly corresponds to TRBD1 (5 bases). The CDR3 runs to 14 residues. Trimming removed 6 bases at V and 0 bases at J, with 11 bases between. This CDR3 is CASRETGPNYGYTF. CDR3 in DNA: TGTGCCAGCAGAGAGACGGGGCCTAACTATGGCTACACCTTC.

V is TRBV30 and J is TRBJ1-2, with a weak D call TRBD1 (6 bases). Trimming removed 1 base at V and 3 bases at J, with 12 bases between. This CDR3 spans 14 amino acids. Germline assignment: CDR1 GTSNPN and CDR2 SVGIG (reference sequence). The DNA for the CDR3 is TGTGCCTGGAGTGCACAGGGATATTACTATGGCTACACCTTC. It encodes CAWSAQGYYYGYTF.

The rearrangement joins TRBV29-1 to TRBJ2-7; weak D call: TRBD2 (6 bases). The CDR3 spans 13 residues. Germline CDR1 is SQVTM and CDR2 is ANQGSEA. V lost 1 base and J 2 bases, leaving 9 bases between the germline ends. In DNA form, the CDR3 reads TGCAGCGTTGAAGCCCCGGGGGCCTACGAGCAGTACTTC. Protein sequence: CSVEAPGAYEQYF.

This clonotype was counted ten times or more. The chain has TRBV7-9 and TRBJ2-5, with unresolved D. CDR1 SEHNR and CDR2 FQNEAQ come from the germline V gene (reference sequence). V lost 4 bases and J 5 bases, leaving 2 bases between the germline ends. The CDR3 spans 10 residues. In DNA, the CDR3 is TGTGCCAGCAGCTCGGAGACCCAGTACTTC. This encodes CASSSETQYF.

This sequence joins TRBV24-1 and TRBJ2-5; 7 bases map to TRBD2. Germline-derived CDR1 and CDR2 are KGHDR and SFDVKD. CDR3 length equals 14 residues. V shed 6 bases and J 2 bases; nucleotides not matched to a gene: 5. The CDR3 DNA is TGTGCCACCAGTCGATCAGCGGGACAAGAGACCCAGTACTTC. Encoded protein: CATSRSAGQETQYF.

This clonotype occurred a few times. The chain couples TRBV29-1 to TRBJ2-1; 11 bases line up with TRBD2. The germline CDR1 and CDR2 sequences are SQVTM and ANQGSEA. The CDR3 loop spans 13 amino acids. V lost 5 bases and J lost 10; bases outside the gene matches: 7. Here the CDR3 reads CSVRTSGSGEQFF. CDR3 nucleotide sequence: TGCAGCGTTCGTACTAGCGGGAGCGGAGAGCAGTTCTTC.